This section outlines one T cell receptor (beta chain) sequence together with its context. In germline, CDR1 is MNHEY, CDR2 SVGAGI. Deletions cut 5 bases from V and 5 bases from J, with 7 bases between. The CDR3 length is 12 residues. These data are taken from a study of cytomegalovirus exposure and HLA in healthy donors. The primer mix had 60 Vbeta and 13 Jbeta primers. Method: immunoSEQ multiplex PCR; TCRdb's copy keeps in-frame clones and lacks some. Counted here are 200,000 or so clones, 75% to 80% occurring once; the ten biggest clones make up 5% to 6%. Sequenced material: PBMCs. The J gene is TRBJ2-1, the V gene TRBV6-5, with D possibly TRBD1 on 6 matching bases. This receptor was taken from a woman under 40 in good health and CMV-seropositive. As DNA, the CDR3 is TGTGCCAGCAGTCGACAGGACAATGAGCAGTTCTTC. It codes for CASSRQDNEQFF.